This is a list of T cell receptor beta chains from one sample in a study of radiotherapy plus CTLA-4 blockade in lung cancer. Here immunoSEQ multiplex PCR was the method, and the copy in TCRdb shows in-frame clones only, minus some. Altogether roughly 93,000 clones are present, 82% being singletons, with the ten largest covering roughly 3.5%. This specimen consisted of peripheral blood, obtained from a patient treated with radiotherapy plus ipilimumab. The receptor source for this set is a human donor with non-small cell lung cancer who had a partial response to radiotherapy plus ipilimumab. CDR3s include the opening cysteine and the closing phenylalanine or tryptophan. The D gene is left open where the match is weak. Clone size, where shown, is once, few, many, or a class for clones that have expanded.

D gene	clone size	V gene	J gene	CDR3 DNA	CDR3 protein
TRBD2	.	TRBV27	TRBJ2-7	TGTGCCAGCAGTTTTGCGGGAGGGCGATACGAGCAGTACTTC	CASSFAGGRYEQYF
TRBD1	.	TRBV6-4	TRBJ1-1	TGTGCCAGCAGTGCCACCGGGACAGGGGCTGAAGCTTTCTTT	CASSATGTGAEAFF
.	.	TRBV5-1	TRBJ2-7	TGCGCCAGCAGCGGGCAATCCTACGAGCAGTACTTC	CASSGQSYEQYF
.	.	TRBV5-1	TRBJ1-3	TGCGCCAGCAGCTTGGGCCAGGGGCCCGGAAACACCATATATTTT	CASSLGQGPGNTIYF
TRBD2	.	TRBV9	TRBJ2-1	TGTGCCAGCAGCGTAGATCCTAGCGGGAGTTCATCCAATGAGCAGTTCTTC	CASSVDPSGSSSNEQFF
.	once	TRBV5-1	TRBJ1-2	TGCGCCAGCAGCTTGGCCACGGACTATGGCTACACCTTC	CASSLATDYGYTF
TRBD1	.	TRBV7-2	TRBJ2-1	TGTGCCAGCAGCACCCGACAGGGAGCCCGAGACAATGAGCAGTTCTTC	CASSTRQGARDNEQFF
.	few	TRBV7-3	TRBJ2-2	TGTGCCAGCAGCTTACTAGGGGAGAACACCGGGGAGCTGTTTTTT	CASSLLGENTGELFF
TRBD2	.	TRBV2	TRBJ2-1	TGTGCCAGCAGGAAGACTAGCATGGGGGGCAATGAGCAGTTCTTC	CASRKTSMGGNEQFF
TRBD2	few	TRBV7-2	TRBJ2-3	TGTGCCAGCAGCTTAGGACTAGCGGGAGATACGCAGTATTTT	CASSLGLAGDTQYF
TRBD1	.	TRBV9	TRBJ1-6	TGTGCCCCCAGGAGGACAGGCCCTTCGCCCCTCCACTTT	CAPRRTGPSPLHF
.	.	TRBV19	TRBJ2-1	TGTGCCAGTAGTACCACCTCAGGGGGGCTTATCTACAATGAGCAGTTCTTC	CASSTTSGGLIYNEQFF
.	.	TRBV6-1	TRBJ2-3	TGTGCCAGCAGTGAAGGTCCCAGGGGTGGGGATACGCAGTATTTT	CASSEGPRGGDTQYF
.	.	TRBV11-2	TRBJ2-4	TGTGCCAGCAGCTTGGGGGGAGTTGACATTCAGTACTTC	CASSLGGVDIQYF
.	.	TRBV4-2	TRBJ1-5	TGTGCCAGCAGCCAAGAAAGGGGATCCGGCAATCAGCCCCAGCATTTT	CASSQERGSGNQPQHF
.	.	TRBV21-1	TRBJ2-3	TGTGCCAGCAGCAAAAGTCCGGAGTCGGCAGATACGCAGTATTTT	CASSKSPESADTQYF